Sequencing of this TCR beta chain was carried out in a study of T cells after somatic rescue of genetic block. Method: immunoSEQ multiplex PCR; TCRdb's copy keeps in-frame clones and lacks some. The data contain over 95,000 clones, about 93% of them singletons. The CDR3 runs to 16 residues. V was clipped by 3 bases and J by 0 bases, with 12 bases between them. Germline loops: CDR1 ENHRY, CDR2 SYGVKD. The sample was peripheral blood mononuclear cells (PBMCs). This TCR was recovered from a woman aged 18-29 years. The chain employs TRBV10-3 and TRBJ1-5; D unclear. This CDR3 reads CAISETKAASNQPQHF. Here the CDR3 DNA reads TGTGCCATCAGTGAAACCAAGGCGGCTAGCAATCAGCCCCAGCATTTT.